The 11 T cell receptor beta chains below were found in one sample sequenced in a study of shared clonotypes between healthy human individuals. TCRdb's table, derived via immunoSEQ multiplex PCR, lists solely in-frame clones and lacks some. The sample records around 700,000 clones, approximately 75% being singletons. The sequenced sample consisted of memory CD4+ T cells sorted from blood. Stated subset: CD45RA-negative fraction. The receptors were gathered from a woman aged 25 to 39 in good health.

This clone has just one count. This chain connects TRBV27 to TRBJ1-1; a weak D match, TRBD1 (6 bases). This CDR3 spans 15 amino acids. The ends were cut back, 10 bases at V and 0 bases at J, with 18 bases in the middle. Germline lookup yields CDR1 MNHEY and CDR2 SMNVEV (reference sequence). The CDR3 DNA reads as TGTGCCACCAAAGAACAGGGCCGGGTGAACACTGAAGCTTTCTTT. This encodes CATKEQGRVNTEAFF.

The chain joins TRBV2 to TRBJ2-5; D unresolved. TRBJ2-7 explains the end of the DNA better; the J call may be wrong. The CDR3 spans 12 residues. The V gene's germline CDR1 is SNHLY and CDR2 FYNNEI. CDR3 amino acids: CASSASGNEQYF. The CDR3 DNA follows: TGTGCCAGCAGTGCCTCCGGAAACGAGCAGTACTTC.

This sequence joins TRBV11-2 and TRBJ2-7; weak D call: TRBD1 (5 bases). CDR1 is SGHAT and CDR2 is FQNNGV in the germline V gene. Trimming took off 6 bases at V and 7 bases at J, with 22 bases between the two ends. This CDR3 has 15 amino acids. CDR3 sequence: CASRLRPDSPEEQYF. CDR3 nucleotides: TGTGCCAGCAGATTAAGGCCTGACAGTCCCGAGGAGCAGTACTTC.

This clone came up a few times. The chain combines TRBV30 with TRBJ2-1, with D maybe TRBD1 (6 bases). CDR1 and CDR2 (germline): GTSNPN, SVGIG (reference sequence). Trimming removed 5 bases at V and 9 bases at J, with 17 bases between. CDR3 length equals 13 residues. DNA for the CDR3: TGTGCCTGGGTTTCCCGGACAGTGGGTGAGCAGTTCTTC. This codes for CAWVSRTVGEQFF.

As concerns this clone: Because the CDR3's place on the DNA is in doubt, the DNA is left out and the CDR3 is given as listed by TCRdb. The chain has TRBV21-1 and TRBJ2-6. TRBV21-1 corresponds to a pseudogene. The CDR3 region is 15 residues in length, termini included. This chain's CDR3 is CASSKVGNGANVLTF.

This clone was observed a single time. The same CDR3 arises from other DNA sequences in this sample as well. This sequence joins TRBV30 and TRBJ1-4, with D maybe TRBD1 (5 bases). V was clipped by 0 bases and J by 7 bases, with 12 bases between them. The CDR3 sequence is 14 residues long. The germline V gene has CDR1 GTSNPN and CDR2 SVGIG (reference sequence). The CDR3 coding sequence is TGTGCCTGGAGTGTGGGGGGTGGCGGTGAAAAACTGTTTTTT. This gives the protein CAWSVGGGGEKLFF.

V gene TRBV19 combines with J gene TRBJ2-5, with 8 positions matching TRBD2. The CDR3 covers 14 residues. V was pared by 7 bases and J by 5 bases, with 9 bases of the junction left unmatched. The germline V gene has CDR1 LNHDA and CDR2 SQIVND (reference sequence). Here the CDR3 DNA reads TGTGCCAGTACCTCCACCCCGGGGGGGGAGACCCAGTACTTC. Its translation is CASTSTPGGETQYF.

V is TRBV6-6 and J is TRBJ1-1; a possible D gene is TRBD1 (5 bases). Trimming took off 5 bases at V and 7 bases at J, with 17 bases between the two ends. The CDR3 covers 14 residues. Germline assignment: CDR1 MNHNY and CDR2 SVGAGI (reference sequence). CDR3 residues: CASSTHDRAYEAFF. The CDR3 nucleotides read TGTGCCAGCAGTACCCACGACAGAGCCTATGAAGCTTTCTTT.

The rearrangement joins TRBV5-6 to TRBJ1-4; D call uncertain. The CDR3 is made up of 16 amino acids. V was shortened by 1 base and J by 7 bases, with 17 bases between the two germline ends. Germline V gene data show CDR1 as SGHDT and CDR2 as YYEEEE. CDR3 DNA: TGTGCCAGCAGCTTGCTGCCTACGGCCGACGGTGAAAAACTGTTTTTT. Its translation: CASSLLPTADGEKLFF.

The sample holds a few counts of this clone. The chain joins TRBV7-9 to TRBJ1-2, with D possibly being TRBD1 (5 bases). V gave up 3 bases and J gave up 5 bases, with 19 bases separating them. CDR1 is SEHNR and CDR2 is FQNEAQ in the germline V gene (reference sequence). This CDR3 has 16 residues. The DNA for the CDR3 is TGTGCCAGCAGCTTGGGTTCGGACACACGGGTGTATGGCTACACCTTC. The encoded protein is CASSLGSDTRVYGYTF.

The rearrangement joins TRBV5-4 to TRBJ2-6, with D tentatively TRBD2 (5 bases). Germline V CDR1 and CDR2: SGHNT, YYREEE (reference sequence). CDR3 length: 16 residues. V was trimmed by 2 bases and J by 3 bases, leaving 12 bases between them. CDR3 loop: CASSLEIARGANVLTF. CDR3 nucleotides: TGTGCCAGCAGCTTAGAGATAGCGCGTGGGGCCAACGTCCTGACTTTC.